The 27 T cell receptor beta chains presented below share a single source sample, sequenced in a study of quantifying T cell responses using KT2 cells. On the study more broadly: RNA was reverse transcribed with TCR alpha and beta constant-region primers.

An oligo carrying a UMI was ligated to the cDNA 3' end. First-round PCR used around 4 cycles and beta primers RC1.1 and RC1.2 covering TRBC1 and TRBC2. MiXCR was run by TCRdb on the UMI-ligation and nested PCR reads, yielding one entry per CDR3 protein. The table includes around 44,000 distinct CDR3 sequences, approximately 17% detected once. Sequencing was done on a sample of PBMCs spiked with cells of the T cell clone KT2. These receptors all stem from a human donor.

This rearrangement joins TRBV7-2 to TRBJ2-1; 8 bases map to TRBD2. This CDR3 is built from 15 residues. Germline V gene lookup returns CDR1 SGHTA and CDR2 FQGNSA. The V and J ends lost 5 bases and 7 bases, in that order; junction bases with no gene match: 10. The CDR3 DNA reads TGTGCCAGCAGCCAAGCGGGGACTAGAGTGAATGAGCAGTTCTTC. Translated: CASSQAGTRVNEQFF. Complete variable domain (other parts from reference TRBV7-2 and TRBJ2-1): GAGVSQSPSNKVTEKGKDVELRCDPISGHTALYWYRQSLGQGLEFLIYFQGNSAPDKSGLPSDRFSAERTGGSVSTLTIQRTQQEDSAVYLCASSQAGTRVNEQFFGPGTRLTVL.

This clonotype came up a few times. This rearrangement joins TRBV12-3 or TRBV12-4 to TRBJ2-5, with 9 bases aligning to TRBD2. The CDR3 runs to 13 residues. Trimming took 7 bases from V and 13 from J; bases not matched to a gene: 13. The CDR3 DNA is TGTGCCAGCACCCCGGGACTAGCCCGATTCCCGTACTTC. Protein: CASTPGLARFPYF.

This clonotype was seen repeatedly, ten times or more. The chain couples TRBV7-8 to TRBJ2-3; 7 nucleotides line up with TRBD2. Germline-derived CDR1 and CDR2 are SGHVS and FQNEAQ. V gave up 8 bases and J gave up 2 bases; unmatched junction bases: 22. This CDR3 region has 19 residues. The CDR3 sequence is CASLGWRVFPGGPTDTQYF. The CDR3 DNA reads TGTGCCAGCTTAGGGTGGCGGGTATTCCCGGGAGGCCCCACAGATACGCAGTATTTT.

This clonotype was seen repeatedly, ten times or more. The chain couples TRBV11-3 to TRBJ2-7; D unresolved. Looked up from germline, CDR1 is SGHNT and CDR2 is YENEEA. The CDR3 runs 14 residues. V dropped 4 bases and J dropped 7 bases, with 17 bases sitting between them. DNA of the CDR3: TGTGCCAGCAGCTCGACATTTTCCCTAACTGAGCAGTACTTC. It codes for CASSSTFSLTEQYF. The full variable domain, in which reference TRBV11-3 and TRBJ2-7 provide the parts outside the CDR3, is EAGVVQSPRYKIIEKKQPVAFWCNPISGHNTLYWYLQNLGQGPELLIRYENEEAVDDSQLPKDRFSAERLKGVDSTLKIQPAELGDSAVYLCASSSTFSLTEQYFGPGTRLTVT.

The DNA for the CDR3 is TGTGCCAGCAGTGAAGCGCCCAGCCGTGGCTACACCTTC. Amino acid sequence: CASSEAPSRGYTF. This rearrangement joins TRBV2 to TRBJ1-2; D is ambiguous. V lost 0 bases to trimming and J lost 7 bases, with 9 bases between them. This CDR3 comprises 13 residues. Germline-derived CDR1 and CDR2 are SNHLY and FYNNEI.

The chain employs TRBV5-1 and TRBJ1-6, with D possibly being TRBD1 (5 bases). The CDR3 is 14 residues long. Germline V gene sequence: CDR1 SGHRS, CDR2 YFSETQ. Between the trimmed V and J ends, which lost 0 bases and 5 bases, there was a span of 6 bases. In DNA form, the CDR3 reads TGCGCCAGCAGCTTGGACAGGAATAATTCACCCCTCCACTTT. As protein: CASSLDRNNSPLHF. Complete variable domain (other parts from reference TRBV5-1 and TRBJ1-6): KAGVTQTPRYLIKTRGQQVTLSCSPISGHRSVSWYQQTPGQGLQFLFEYFSETQRNKGNFPGRFSGRQFSNSRSEMNVSTLELGDSALYLCASSLDRNNSPLHFGNGTRLTVT.

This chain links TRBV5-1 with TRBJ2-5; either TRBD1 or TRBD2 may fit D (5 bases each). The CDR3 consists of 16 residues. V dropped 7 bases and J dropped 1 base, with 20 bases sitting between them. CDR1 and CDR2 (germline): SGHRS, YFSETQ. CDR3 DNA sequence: TGCGCCAGCCCCGAAGAGGGACGGGTCATCCAAGAGACCCAGTACTTC. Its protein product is CASPEEGRVIQETQYF. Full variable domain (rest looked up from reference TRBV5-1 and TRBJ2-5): KAGVTQTPRYLIKTRGQQVTLSCSPISGHRSVSWYQQTPGQGLQFLFEYFSETQRNKGNFPGRFSGRQFSNSRSEMNVSTLELGDSALYLCASPEEGRVIQETQYFGPGTRLLVL.

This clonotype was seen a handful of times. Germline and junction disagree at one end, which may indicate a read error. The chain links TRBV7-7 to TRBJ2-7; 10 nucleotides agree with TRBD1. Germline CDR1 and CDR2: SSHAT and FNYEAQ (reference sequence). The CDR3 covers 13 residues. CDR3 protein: CASSHGTGDEQYF. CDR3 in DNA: TGTGCTAGCAGCCACGGGACAGGGGACGAGCAGTACTTC.

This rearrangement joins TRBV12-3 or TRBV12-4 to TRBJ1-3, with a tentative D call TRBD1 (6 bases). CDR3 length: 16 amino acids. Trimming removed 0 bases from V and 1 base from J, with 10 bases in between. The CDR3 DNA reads TGTGCCAGCAGTTTAGCCCCAGGGGTTTCTGGAAACACCATATATTTT. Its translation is CASSLAPGVSGNTIYF.

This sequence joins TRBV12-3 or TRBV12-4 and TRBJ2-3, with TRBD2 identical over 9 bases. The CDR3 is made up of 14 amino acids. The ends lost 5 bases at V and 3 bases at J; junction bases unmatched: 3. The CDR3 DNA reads TGTGCCAGCAGTACGGGACTAGCAACAGATACGCAGTATTTT. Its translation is CASSTGLATDTQYF.

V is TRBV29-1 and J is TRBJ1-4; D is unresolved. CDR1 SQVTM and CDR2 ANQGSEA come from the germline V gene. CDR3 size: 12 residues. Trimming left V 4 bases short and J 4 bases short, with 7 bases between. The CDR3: CSVGRDNEKLFF. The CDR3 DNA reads TGCAGCGTTGGGAGGGATAATGAAAAACTGTTTTTT.

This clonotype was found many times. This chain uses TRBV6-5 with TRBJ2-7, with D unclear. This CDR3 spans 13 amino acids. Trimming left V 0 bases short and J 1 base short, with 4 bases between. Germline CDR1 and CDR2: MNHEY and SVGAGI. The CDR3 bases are TGTGCCAGCAGTTACTCGGCATCCTACGAGCAGTACTTC. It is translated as CASSYSASYEQYF.

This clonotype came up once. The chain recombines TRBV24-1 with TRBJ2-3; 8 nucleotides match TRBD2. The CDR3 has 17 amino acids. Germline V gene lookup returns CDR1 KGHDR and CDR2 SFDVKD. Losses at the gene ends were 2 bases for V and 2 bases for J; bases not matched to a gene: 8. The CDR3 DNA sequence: TGTGCCACCAGTGATTATGGCGCGGGAGGTCTCACAGATACGCAGTATTTT. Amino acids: CATSDYGAGGLTDTQYF.

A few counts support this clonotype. The CDR3 region is CAISDLAGSMNEQYF. CDR3 nucleotide sequence: TGTGCCATCAGTGACCTAGCGGGGTCTATGAACGAGCAGTACTTC. The rearrangement links TRBV10-3 to TRBJ2-7; 9 bases are shared with TRBD2. The CDR3 covers 15 residues. From germline, CDR1 is ENHRY and CDR2 SYGVKD. V was pared by 3 bases and J by 5 bases, with 8 bases of the junction left unmatched.

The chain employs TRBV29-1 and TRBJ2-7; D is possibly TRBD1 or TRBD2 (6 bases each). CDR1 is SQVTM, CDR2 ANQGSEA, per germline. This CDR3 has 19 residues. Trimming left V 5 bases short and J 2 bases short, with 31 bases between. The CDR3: CSVCEVWAQGHGGAYEQYF. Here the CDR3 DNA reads TGCAGCGTTTGTGAGGTTTGGGCACAGGGACATGGAGGGGCCTACGAGCAGTACTTC.

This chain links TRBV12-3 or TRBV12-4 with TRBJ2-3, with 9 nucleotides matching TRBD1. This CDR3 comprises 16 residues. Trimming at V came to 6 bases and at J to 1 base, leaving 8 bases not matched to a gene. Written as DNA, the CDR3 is TGTGCCAGCAGCCCCCTTGGGGACAGGGGCACAGATACGCAGTATTTT. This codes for CASSPLGDRGTDTQYF.

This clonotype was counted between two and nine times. CDR3 protein: CASYEVAKNIQYF. CDR3 nucleotides: TGTGCCAGCTATGAAGTAGCCAAAAACATTCAGTACTTC. This chain connects TRBV2 to TRBJ2-4; no firm D call. This CDR3 has 13 amino acids. The germline V gene encodes CDR1 SNHLY and CDR2 FYNNEI. With 8 bases removed from V and 0 bases from J, the gap between germline ends came to 8 bases.

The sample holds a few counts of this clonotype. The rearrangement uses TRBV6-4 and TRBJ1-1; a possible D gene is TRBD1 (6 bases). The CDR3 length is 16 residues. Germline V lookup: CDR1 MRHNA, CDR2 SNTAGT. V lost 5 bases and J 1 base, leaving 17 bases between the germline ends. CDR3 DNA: TGTGCCAGCAGTAGTCAGGGGCTTTTGTCGAACACTGAAGCTTTCTTT. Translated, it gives CASSSQGLLSNTEAFF.

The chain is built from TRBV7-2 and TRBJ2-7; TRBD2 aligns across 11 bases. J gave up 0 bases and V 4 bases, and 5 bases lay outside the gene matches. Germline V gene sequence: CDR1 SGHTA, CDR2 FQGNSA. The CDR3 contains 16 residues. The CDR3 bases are TGTGCCAGCAGCTCCGAAACTAGCGGGAGCTCCTACGAGCAGTACTTC. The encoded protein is CASSSETSGSSYEQYF.

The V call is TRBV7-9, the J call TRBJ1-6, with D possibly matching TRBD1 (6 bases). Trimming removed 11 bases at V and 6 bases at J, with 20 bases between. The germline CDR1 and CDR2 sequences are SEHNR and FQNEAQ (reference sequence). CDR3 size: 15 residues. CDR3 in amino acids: CASRGGASGNSPLHF. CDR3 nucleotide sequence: TGTGCCTCCCGAGGGGGGGCGAGCGGTAATTCACCCCTCCACTTT.

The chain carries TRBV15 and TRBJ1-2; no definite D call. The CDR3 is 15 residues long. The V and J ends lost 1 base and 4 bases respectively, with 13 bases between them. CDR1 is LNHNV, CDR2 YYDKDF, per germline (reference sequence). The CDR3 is CATSRGGPGAYGYTF. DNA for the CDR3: TGTGCCACCAGCAGAGGAGGCCCTGGAGCCTATGGCTACACCTTC.

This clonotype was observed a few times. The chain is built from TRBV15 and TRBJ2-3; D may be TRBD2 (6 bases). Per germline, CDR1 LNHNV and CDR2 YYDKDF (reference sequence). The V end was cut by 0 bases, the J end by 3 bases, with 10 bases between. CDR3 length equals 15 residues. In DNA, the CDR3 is TGTGCCACCAGCAGAGATAGGAGCGGGACAGATACGCAGTATTTT. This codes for CATSRDRSGTDTQYF. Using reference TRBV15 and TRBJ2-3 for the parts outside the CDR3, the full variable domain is DAMVIQNPRYQVTQFGKPVTLSCSQTLNHNVMYWYQQKSSQAPKLLFHYYDKDFNNEADTPDNFQSRRPNTSFCFLDIRSPGLGDTAMYLCATSRDRSGTDTQYFGPGTRLTVL.

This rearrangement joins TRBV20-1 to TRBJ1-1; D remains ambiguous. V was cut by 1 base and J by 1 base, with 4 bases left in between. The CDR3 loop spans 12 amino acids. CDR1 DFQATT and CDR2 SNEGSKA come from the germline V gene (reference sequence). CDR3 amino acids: CSARVRNTEAFF. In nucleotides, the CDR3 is TGCAGTGCTAGAGTCAGGAACACTGAAGCTTTCTTT.

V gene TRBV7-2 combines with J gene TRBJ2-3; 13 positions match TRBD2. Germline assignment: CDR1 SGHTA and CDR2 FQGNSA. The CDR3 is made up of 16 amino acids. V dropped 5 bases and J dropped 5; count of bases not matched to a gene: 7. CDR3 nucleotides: TGTGCCAGCAGCCAAACTAGCGGGAGGGGACTAGATACGCAGTATTTT. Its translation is CASSQTSGRGLDTQYF.

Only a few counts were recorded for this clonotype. CDR3 sequence: CASSPTGVPLHF. For the CDR3, the DNA is TGTGCCAGCAGTCCCACAGGGGTACCCCTCCACTTT. This rearrangement joins TRBV2 to TRBJ1-6; 7 bases agree with TRBD1. The CDR3 loop spans 12 amino acids. Germline V gene data show CDR1 as SNHLY and CDR2 as FYNNEI. Trimming removed 5 bases from V and 12 bases from J; junction bases left unmatched: 4.

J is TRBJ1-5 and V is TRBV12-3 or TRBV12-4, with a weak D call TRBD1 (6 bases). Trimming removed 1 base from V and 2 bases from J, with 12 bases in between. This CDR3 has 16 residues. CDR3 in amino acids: CASSLVRGVGNQPQHF. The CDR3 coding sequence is TGTGCCAGCAGTTTAGTGAGGGGGGTTGGCAATCAGCCCCAGCATTTT.

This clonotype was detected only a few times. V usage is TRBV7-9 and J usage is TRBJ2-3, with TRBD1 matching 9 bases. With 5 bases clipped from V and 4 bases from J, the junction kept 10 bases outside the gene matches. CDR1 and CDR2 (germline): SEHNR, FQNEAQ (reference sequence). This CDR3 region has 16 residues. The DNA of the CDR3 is TGTGCCAGCAGCCATACAAACAGGGGGCGCGCAGATACGCAGTATTTT. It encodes CASSHTNRGRADTQYF.